Below are 14 T cell receptor beta chains sequenced from a single sample in a study of tumor-infiltrating lymphocytes in primary liver carcinoma. A constant-region primer served to make TCR beta cDNA from about 500 ng total RNA. Library construction for TCR beta comprised three nested multiplex PCR rounds performed with slightly modified ARM-PCR. Amplification in the first two PCR rounds was performed using TRBV1-TRBV30 forward primers and a C-beta reverse primer for about 10 cycles each. Via MiXCR, TCRdb re-called the multiplex PCR reads, giving one row per CDR3 protein. The table shows 300,000 to 400,000 distinct CDR3 sequences, with over 55% occurring only once. The source of the blood RNA was unsorted whole blood, and germline DNA was extracted as well. Sequences were obtained from peripheral blood. The receptor source for this set is a man aged 35-49 years with primary liver carcinoma and hepatitis B virus infection.

In this sample, this clonotype turned up many times. The chain is built from TRBV28 and TRBJ2-5; TRBD2 aligns across 11 bases. The CDR3 sequence is 14 residues long. The junction had 8 bases not matched to a gene; V was cut back by 9 bases and J by 5 bases. Per germline, CDR1 MDHEN and CDR2 SYDVKM. Written as DNA, the CDR3 is TGTGCCAGTTGGGGGACTAGCGGTAGGGAGACCCAGTACTTC. It translates to CASWGTSGRETQYF.

V and J are TRBV7-8 and TRBJ2-2; 10 bases map to TRBD2. This CDR3 is 17 amino acids long. The germline gives CDR1 SGHVS, CDR2 FQNEAQ. J gave up 3 bases and V 1 base, and 5 bases lay outside the gene matches. CDR3 residues: CASSLVVAGGHTGELFF. The CDR3 DNA follows: TGTGCCAGCAGCTTAGTTGTAGCGGGAGGTCACACCGGGGAGCTGTTTTTT.

On this clonotype: This may come from a read error, since a much larger clone is one base off. This chain uses TRBV10-3 with TRBJ2-5; TRBD2 is a possible D gene (6 bases). This CDR3 contains 13 residues. Germline-derived CDR1 and CDR2 are ENHRY and SYGVKD. The CDR3 sequence is CANSEGGWETQYF. Written as DNA, the CDR3 is TGTGCCAACAGTGAGGGAGGTTGGGAGACCCAGTACTTC.

This chain links TRBV29-1 with TRBJ2-5; TRBD1 matches at 10 bases. Trimming took 7 bases from V and 5 from J; bases not matched to a gene: 10. There are 14 residues in the CDR3. Germline CDR1 SQVTM, CDR2 ANQGSEA. CDR3 DNA: TGCAGCGCGGAGCGGGGACAGGGGTCCGAGACCCAGTACTTC. Protein sequence: CSAERGQGSETQYF.

Remarks on this clonotype: Since no conserved phenylalanine or tryptophan closes the CDR3, a read error is the likely cause. The chain combines TRBV7-9 with TRBJ1-2; 7 bases match TRBD1. This CDR3 has 13 residues. V gave up 1 base and J gave up 8 bases; unmatched junction bases: 4. Per germline, CDR1 SEHNR and CDR2 FQNEAQ (reference sequence). CDR3 in DNA: TGTGCCAGCAGCTTAGAGGGGGCAAGCGGCTACACCTCC. Encoded protein: CASSLEGASGYTS.

This clonotype was recorded many times. The V and J genes are TRBV10-2 and TRBJ2-2, with 10 bases that match TRBD1. Germline lookup yields CDR1 WSHSY and CDR2 SAAADI. Losses at the gene ends were 2 bases for V and 2 bases for J; bases not matched to a gene: 2. The CDR3 is 16 residues long. The CDR3 is CASSEATGGNTGELFF. The CDR3 nucleotides read TGCGCCAGCAGTGAGGCGACAGGGGGCAACACCGGGGAGCTGTTTTTT.

This clonotype was detected only once. The chain has TRBV11-3 and TRBJ2-1; tentative D call: TRBD2 (6 bases). The germline gives CDR1 SGHNT, CDR2 YENEEA. Deletions cut 8 bases from V and 9 bases from J, with 23 bases between. CDR3 length equals 15 residues. CDR3 sequence: CASGPLSSVISEQFF. The CDR3, as DNA: TGTGCCAGCGGCCCCTTGTCTAGCGTCATTTCTGAGCAGTTCTTC.

This clonotype appeared a single time. A clone one base away is much larger, so this may be a read error. This chain uses TRBV6-1 with TRBJ2-7, with TRBD1 matching over 7 bases. Germline-derived CDR1 and CDR2 are MNHNS and SASEGT. This CDR3 region has 14 residues. This CDR3 reads CASSPTGTVYEQCF. In DNA, the CDR3 is TGTGCCAGCAGTCCAACTGGGACAGTCTACGAGCAGTGCTTC.

On this clonotype itself: Being one base from a much bigger clone, this may be a read error. This sequence joins TRBV29-1 and TRBJ2-1; 11 bases align to TRBD2. This CDR3 is 15 amino acids long. The V gene's germline CDR1 is SQVTM and CDR2 ANQGSEA. The V gene end was trimmed by 5 bases and the J gene end by 12 bases; junction bases not matched to a gene: 15. The CDR3 spells CSVLNRLAGFLGQFF. CDR3 bases: TGCAGCGTTTTAAACCGACTAGCGGGATTTCTCGGGCAGTTCTTC.

The CDR3 loop is CASEERGQRTDTQYF. The DNA for the CDR3 is TGTGCCAGCGAGGAGAGGGGCCAGAGAACTGATACGCAGTATTTT. The rearrangement uses TRBV6-1 and TRBJ2-3; D is possibly TRBD1 or TRBD2 (5 bases each). The V gene lost 8 bases and the J gene lost 6 bases, with 21 bases spanning the gap. Germline CDR1 reads MNHNS; CDR2 reads SASEGT. The CDR3 covers 15 residues.

This clonotype was counted only a few times. The V and J genes are TRBV28 and TRBJ2-1; D may be TRBD1 (5 bases). CDR3 size: 11 residues. Trimming took 4 bases from V and 10 from J, leaving 8 bases between them. Germline lookup yields CDR1 MDHEN and CDR2 SYDVKM. The CDR3 sequence: CASSSRGEQFF. In DNA form, the CDR3 reads TGTGCCAGCAGTTCAAGGGGAGAGCAGTTCTTC.

This clonotype was seen many times. This rearrangement joins TRBV10-3 to TRBJ2-7, with a possible D match to TRBD2 (5 bases). CDR3 length: 13 residues. Trimming cost V 6 bases and J 4 bases, with 13 bases left between them. Germline V gene sequence: CDR1 ENHRY, CDR2 SYGVKD. The CDR3 spells CAIRDSQAYEQYF. The CDR3 DNA reads as TGTGCCATCAGGGACTCCCAAGCTTACGAGCAGTACTTC.

The genes are TRBV15 and TRBJ2-7, with D unresolved. The CDR3 covers 14 residues. Germline assignment: CDR1 LNHNV and CDR2 YYDKDF (reference sequence). The CDR3: CTTSRDRMTYEQYF. The CDR3 bases are TGTACAACCAGCAGAGATCGGATGACCTACGAGCAGTACTTC.

Concerning this clonotype itself: One end of the junction varies from germline; a read error may be responsible. The V call is TRBV6-2 or TRBV6-3, the J call TRBJ2-5, with 7 bases identical to TRBD1. The CDR3 runs to 15 residues. The germline CDR1 and CDR2 sequences are MNHEY and SVGEGT. This chain's CDR3 is CVSSAPTGTQEAQYF. CDR3 nucleotides: TGTGTCAGCAGTGCCCCGACAGGGACCCAAGAGGCCCAGTACTTC.